The text below deals with one T cell receptor beta chain. The specificity of this receptor is unknown. The sample holds no much larger clone one base away, and base qualities are not on file. The receptor library was made with RACE. The listed sequencing device is NextSeq 500. Library preparation attached unique molecular identifiers to individual cDNA molecules for quantitative, reproducible TCR counting. For every blood RNA sample, sequencing covered both the TCR alpha and TCR beta chains. The original methods were these. A median of roughly 98,000 TCRs per sample was observed, with a range of about 20,000 to 750,000. The Decombinator software suite was used to annotate the V, J and CDR3 of the TCR reads. To make PS versus PT1 abundance plots, every sample was subsampled to the same number of TCRs (28,000). Expanded TCRs were defined as absent before sensitization and observed at least eight times at the 2-week time point. The public reads were reprocessed in TCRdb via fastp at Q25 and MiXCR, keeping in-frame beta chains. Rows are combined by CDR3 protein, so each entry shows the most common genes and DNA. These V and J calls rely on TCRdb rather than the paper's analysis. The sample table holds under 450,000 distinct CDR3 sequences, of which over 6% were seen once. The top ten clonotypes cover around 5.6% of the sample.

The data derive from a study of human T cells and chemical hapten exposure (dated by TCRdb to the early 2020s). General notes on the study: For sensitization, 2% DPC in acetone was applied to a 2 cm by 2 cm area of upper inner arm skin. Patients additionally received weekly therapeutic DPC doses to the scalp throughout the approximately 25-week study period. Patch tests used Finn chambers with 0.01% DPC on the upper back, scored after 6 days by International Contact Dermatitis Research Group standards. The mostly female patient cohort included alopecia areata with under or over 50% scalp involvement, alopecia totalis and alopecia universalis. The libraries were sequenced as a pool, and the TCR yield per sample differed mostly because of small variations in library volumes within the pool. Peripheral blood TCR repertoire changes were tracked in vivo in alopecia patients during primary and secondary sensitization to the hapten diphenylcyclopropenone (DPC). Patient blood was sampled pre-sensitization (week 0) and at 2, 6 and about 24 weeks after DPC sensitization. For TCR sequencing, blood came from about 29 alopecia patients at anywhere from one to four time points (pre-sensitization, 2, 6 and 24 weeks).

Interpreted using the paper, the time point label stands for: patch test 2, 6 weeks after DPC sensitization. In the paper's terms, the treatment or condition label means: therapeutic diphenylcyclopropenone sensitization with weekly scalp DPC. Blood at each patch-test visit was drawn before the patch test was applied. Patients were considered eligible if aged 18 to 70, diagnosed with alopecia and deemed suitable for DPC therapy, and patients were excluded if pregnant. Total RNA was extracted from unfractionated whole blood that had been collected in Tempus Blood RNA tubes. Overall study results and their limits: DPC sensitization did not change how many TCRs were above 1 in 1000 frequency, and no evidence was found of alterations in global repertoire structure. Patch test score was positively correlated with the number of PT1 expanded TCRs, with significance at thresholds 8, 16 and 32 but not at 4. Alopecia, a presumed autoimmune disease, was present in all patients, so the immune response of the patients might differ from that of healthy individuals. After repeated subsampling, the strength of the expansion versus patch-test correlation and the threshold at which it became significant changed. Significantly more large CDR3 similarity clusters were formed by expanded TCRs than by pre-sensitization or healthy control sets, consistent with antigen-driven responses.

The specimen was whole blood, collected in connection with sensitization to the hapten diphenylcyclopropenone (DPC). This TCR came from a woman aged 18-29 years with alopecia areata. Some clones in this sample may be carry-over from other donors' samples.

The CDR3 amino acid sequence is: CASSSVAVVSYEQYF. In nucleotide form, the sequence is TGTGCCAGCAGTTCCGTAGCGGTAGTATCCTACGAGCAGTACTTC. This sequence uses TRBV27 and TRBJ2-7; TRBD2 is perhaps the D gene, given 6 matching bases. The germline ends are 14 bases apart after V is trimmed by 4 bases and J by 1 base. The CDR3 covers 15 residues, taking in both the cysteine and the phenylalanine. Left in the record is the CDR3 DNA by itself, 45 bases read in frame from the first base. As encoded in the germline V gene (reference sequence), CDR1 is MNHEY while CDR2 is SMNVEV.